The rows below give T cell receptor beta chains drawn from one sample of a study of technical replicates of blood from a handful of donors. The repertoire was sequenced with immunoSEQ multiplex PCR; TCRdb's copy has only in-frame clones and lacks some. The sample records around 83,000 clones, around 94% being singletons. Material: T cells isolated from PBMCs. The receptors originated from a human donor in good health. Each CDR3 is given with its conserved first and last residue. Fields, in order: D gene, V gene, clone size, CDR3 length, J gene, CDR3 protein, CDR3 DNA. The D gene is left open where the match is weak. For some rows the clone size is stated as once, few or many, or as a class when expanded; others skip it.

d_gene: TRBD1; v_gene: TRBV2; abundance: NA; len: 12; j_gene: TRBJ2-7; CDR3aa: CASRAGTGLQYF; CDR3nt: TGTGCCAGCAGAGCCGGGACAGGATTGCAGTACTTC
d_gene: NA; v_gene: TRBV10-3; abundance: NA; len: 11; j_gene: TRBJ2-7; CDR3aa: CAISGLYEQYF; CDR3nt: TGTGCCATCAGTGGGCTCTACGAGCAGTACTTC
d_gene: NA; v_gene: TRBV11-2; abundance: NA; len: 12; j_gene: TRBJ1-1; CDR3aa: CASSLVRTWAFF; CDR3nt: TGTGCCAGCAGCTTAGTCAGGACATGGGCTTTCTTT
d_gene: NA; v_gene: TRBV11-2; abundance: NA; len: 14; j_gene: TRBJ1-1; CDR3aa: CASSLLGTNTEAFF; CDR3nt: TGTGCCAGCAGCTTACTAGGGACTAACACTGAAGCTTTCTTT
d_gene: NA; v_gene: TRBV28; abundance: NA; len: 15; j_gene: TRBJ1-2; CDR3aa: CASSLFTQENYGYTF; CDR3nt: TGTGCCAGCAGTTTATTCACACAGGAAAACTATGGCTACACCTTC
d_gene: TRBD1; v_gene: TRBV2; abundance: NA; len: 17; j_gene: TRBJ2-3; CDR3aa: CASSPGQGFFHRDTQYF; CDR3nt: TGTGCCAGCAGTCCGGGACAGGGGTTCTTCCACAGAGATACGCAGTATTTT
d_gene: NA; v_gene: TRBV5-1; abundance: NA; len: 17; j_gene: TRBJ1-3; CDR3aa: CASSLVPPGVSGNTIYF; CDR3nt: TGCGCCAGCAGCTTGGTACCCCCAGGGGTTTCTGGAAACACCATATATTTT
d_gene: NA; v_gene: TRBV27; abundance: NA; len: 14; j_gene: TRBJ2-7; CDR3aa: CASSWGRSSYEQYF; CDR3nt: TGTGCCAGCAGCTGGGGGAGGTCGTCCTACGAGCAGTACTTC
d_gene: NA; v_gene: TRBV5-1; abundance: NA; len: 16; j_gene: TRBJ2-1; CDR3aa: CASSLLEKGSYNEQFF; CDR3nt: TGCGCCAGCAGCTTACTAGAGAAGGGCTCCTACAATGAGCAGTTCTTC
d_gene: TRBD1; v_gene: TRBV12-5; abundance: NA; len: 20; j_gene: TRBJ2-5; CDR3aa: CASGLVLTGGSAGGEETQYF; CDR3nt: TGTGCTAGTGGTTTGGTGTTGACAGGGGGCTCGGCGGGAGGCGAAGAGACCCAGTACTTC
d_gene: TRBD1; v_gene: TRBV5-4; abundance: NA; len: 16; j_gene: TRBJ2-1; CDR3aa: CASSLPRGQGADEQFF; CDR3nt: TGTGCCAGCAGCTTGCCCCGCGGACAGGGGGCTGATGAGCAGTTCTTC
d_gene: TRBD2; v_gene: TRBV12-5; abundance: NA; len: 16; j_gene: TRBJ2-1; CDR3aa: CASGLVLSGRHNEQFF; CDR3nt: TGTGCTAGTGGTTTGGTACTAAGCGGGAGGCACAATGAGCAGTTCTTC
d_gene: TRBD1; v_gene: TRBV7-2; abundance: few; len: 12; j_gene: TRBJ2-7; CDR3aa: CASSTTGIRQYF; CDR3nt: TGTGCCAGCAGCACGACAGGGATTCGGCAGTACTTC
d_gene: NA; v_gene: TRBV5-1; abundance: NA; len: 14; j_gene: TRBJ1-3; CDR3aa: CASSLLPAGNTIYF; CDR3nt: TGCGCCAGCAGCTTGCTTCCAGCGGGAAACACCATATATTTT
d_gene: TRBD1; v_gene: TRBV28; abundance: NA; len: 19; j_gene: TRBJ2-7; CDR3aa: CASSLPTGTGMRYEEEQYF; CDR3nt: TGTGCCAGCAGTTTACCCACCGGGACAGGGATGAGATACGAGGAGGAGCAGTACTTC
d_gene: TRBD1; v_gene: TRBV10-2; abundance: NA; len: 12; j_gene: TRBJ2-7; CDR3aa: CASGTGGNEQYF; CDR3nt: TGCGCCAGCGGGACAGGGGGGAACGAGCAGTACTTC
d_gene: NA; v_gene: TRBV6-5; abundance: once; len: 15; j_gene: TRBJ1-4; CDR3aa: CASSPRGVINEKLFF; CDR3nt: TGTGCCAGCAGTCCCAGGGGCGTCATCAATGAAAAACTGTTTTTT
d_gene: TRBD2; v_gene: TRBV27; abundance: NA; len: 13; j_gene: TRBJ2-5; CDR3aa: CASGLQGGETQYF; CDR3nt: TGTGCCAGCGGACTTCAGGGAGGGGAGACCCAGTACTTC
d_gene: NA; v_gene: TRBV27; abundance: NA; len: 15; j_gene: TRBJ1-1; CDR3aa: CASSLSVQIATEAFF; CDR3nt: TGTGCCAGCAGTTTATCTGTACAGATCGCCACTGAAGCTTTCTTT
d_gene: NA; v_gene: TRBV27; abundance: NA; len: 17; j_gene: TRBJ2-5; CDR3aa: CASSRGLAGLDEETQYF; CDR3nt: TGTGCCAGCAGCAGGGGGCTAGCGGGATTGGATGAAGAGACCCAGTACTTC
d_gene: NA; v_gene: TRBV19; abundance: once; len: 16; j_gene: TRBJ2-7; CDR3aa: CASSIKVMGATREQYF; CDR3nt: TGTGCCAGTAGTATAAAAGTGATGGGGGCCACGAGGGAGCAGTACTTC
d_gene: TRBD1; v_gene: TRBV30; abundance: NA; len: 14; j_gene: TRBJ2-3; CDR3aa: CAWRRQGGTDTQYF; CDR3nt: TGTGCCTGGAGGAGGCAGGGGGGCACAGATACGCAGTATTTT
d_gene: TRBD2; v_gene: TRBV4-1; abundance: NA; len: 18; j_gene: TRBJ2-1; CDR3aa: CASSQGEGLAGGKNEQFF; CDR3nt: TGCGCCAGCAGCCAAGGGGAAGGACTAGCGGGAGGTAAAAATGAGCAGTTCTTC
d_gene: TRBD1; v_gene: TRBV6-6; abundance: NA; len: 14; j_gene: TRBJ2-7; CDR3aa: CASRPGTAKWEQYF; CDR3nt: TGTGCCAGCAGGCCCGGGACAGCGAAGTGGGAGCAGTACTTC
d_gene: TRBD1; v_gene: TRBV7-6; abundance: once; len: 14; j_gene: TRBJ2-7; CDR3aa: CASSQGQGPYEQYF; CDR3nt: TGTGCCAGCAGCCAGGGACAGGGACCCTACGAGCAGTACTTC
d_gene: TRBD1; v_gene: TRBV5-1; abundance: NA; len: 13; j_gene: TRBJ1-2; CDR3aa: CASSFQGQIDYTF; CDR3nt: TGCGCCAGCAGCTTTCAGGGACAGATCGACTACACCTTC
d_gene: NA; v_gene: TRBV19; abundance: NA; len: 14; j_gene: TRBJ1-5; CDR3aa: CASSHRDINQPQHF; CDR3nt: TGTGCCAGTAGTCACCGGGACATCAATCAGCCCCAGCATTTT
d_gene: TRBD1; v_gene: TRBV5-4; abundance: NA; len: 15; j_gene: TRBJ2-5; CDR3aa: CASSGGGTGQETQYF; CDR3nt: TGTGCCAGCAGCGGGGGTGGGACAGGGCAGGAGACCCAGTACTTC
d_gene: NA; v_gene: TRBV18; abundance: NA; len: 14; j_gene: TRBJ2-7; CDR3aa: CASSPLGGGDEQYF; CDR3nt: TGTGCCAGCTCACCTTTAGGGGGCGGGGACGAGCAGTACTTC
d_gene: TRBD1; v_gene: TRBV7-9; abundance: NA; len: 16; j_gene: TRBJ1-5; CDR3aa: CASSLGGQGANQPQHF; CDR3nt: TGTGCCAGCAGCTTAGGCGGGCAGGGGGCCAATCAGCCCCAGCATTTT
d_gene: NA; v_gene: TRBV27; abundance: NA; len: 14; j_gene: TRBJ1-1; CDR3aa: CASSSDGVYTEAFF; CDR3nt: TGTGCCAGCAGTTCCGACGGGGTTTACACTGAAGCTTTCTTT
d_gene: TRBD2; v_gene: TRBV19; abundance: NA; len: 16; j_gene: TRBJ2-1; CDR3aa: CASSFTPSGRSVEQFF; CDR3nt: TGTGCCAGTAGCTTCACCCCGAGCGGGAGGTCCGTTGAGCAGTTCTTC
d_gene: TRBD1; v_gene: TRBV5-1; abundance: NA; len: 15; j_gene: TRBJ2-5; CDR3aa: CASSDGQGDQETQYF; CDR3nt: TGCGCCAGCAGCGATGGACAGGGGGACCAAGAGACCCAGTACTTC
d_gene: TRBD2; v_gene: TRBV6-1; abundance: NA; len: 14; j_gene: TRBJ2-7; CDR3aa: CASIEGLAGPEQYF; CDR3nt: TGTGCCAGCATAGAAGGGCTAGCGGGCCCCGAGCAGTACTTC
d_gene: TRBD1; v_gene: TRBV6-6; abundance: NA; len: 14; j_gene: TRBJ2-5; CDR3aa: CASRGDSFQETQYF; CDR3nt: TGTGCCAGCAGGGGGGACAGTTTCCAAGAGACCCAGTACTTC
d_gene: TRBD2; v_gene: TRBV29-1; abundance: NA; len: 14; j_gene: TRBJ2-7; CDR3aa: CSVEIAGGSYEQYF; CDR3nt: TGCAGCGTTGAGATAGCGGGAGGGTCCTACGAGCAGTACTTC
d_gene: TRBD1; v_gene: TRBV27; abundance: NA; len: 14; j_gene: TRBJ1-2; CDR3aa: CASTPTGANYGYTF; CDR3nt: TGTGCCAGCACCCCGACAGGGGCTAACTATGGCTACACCTTC
d_gene: TRBD1; v_gene: TRBV4-2; abundance: NA; len: 15; j_gene: TRBJ1-4; CDR3aa: CASSRGQASKEKLFF; CDR3nt: TGTGCCAGCAGCCGGGGACAGGCGTCTAAAGAAAAACTGTTTTTT
d_gene: TRBD2; v_gene: TRBV9; abundance: once; len: 19; j_gene: TRBJ2-3; CDR3aa: CASSGRPGLAGGPKDTQYF; CDR3nt: TGTGCCAGCAGCGGGAGACCGGGACTAGCGGGAGGGCCGAAAGATACGCAGTATTTT
d_gene: TRBD2; v_gene: TRBV5-4; abundance: NA; len: 17; j_gene: TRBJ2-2; CDR3aa: CASSLVGGGLNTGELFF; CDR3nt: TGTGCCAGCAGCTTGGTCGGCGGGGGGCTGAACACCGGGGAGCTGTTTTTT
d_gene: NA; v_gene: TRBV6-5; abundance: NA; len: 14; j_gene: TRBJ2-7; CDR3aa: CASIPRRGGYEQYF; CDR3nt: TGTGCCAGCATCCCCCGCCGGGGTGGTTACGAGCAGTACTTC
d_gene: TRBD1; v_gene: TRBV2; abundance: NA; len: 14; j_gene: TRBJ1-4; CDR3aa: CASSIQGAEEKLFF; CDR3nt: TGTGCCAGTAGTATACAGGGGGCGGAAGAAAAACTGTTTTTT
d_gene: TRBD1; v_gene: TRBV11-2; abundance: NA; len: 15; j_gene: TRBJ1-2; CDR3aa: CASSLAQTGLNGYTF; CDR3nt: TGTGCCAGCAGCTTAGCCCAGACAGGGCTCAATGGCTACACCTTC
d_gene: TRBD1; v_gene: TRBV7-9; abundance: NA; len: 16; j_gene: TRBJ1-1; CDR3aa: CASSTDRGRRYTEAFF; CDR3nt: TGTGCCAGCAGTACGGACAGGGGGCGCAGGTACACTGAAGCTTTCTTT
d_gene: TRBD1; v_gene: TRBV9; abundance: NA; len: 14; j_gene: TRBJ1-4; CDR3aa: CASSTRTGDEKLFF; CDR3nt: TGTGCCAGCAGCACCCGGACAGGGGATGAAAAACTGTTTTTT
d_gene: NA; v_gene: TRBV28; abundance: NA; len: 17; j_gene: TRBJ1-5; CDR3aa: CASSPPVQGRGNQPQHF; CDR3nt: TGTGCCAGCAGCCCCCCCGTCCAGGGAAGAGGCAATCAGCCCCAGCATTTT
d_gene: NA; v_gene: TRBV28; abundance: NA; len: 14; j_gene: TRBJ1-2; CDR3aa: CASSLSQSNYGYTF; CDR3nt: TGTGCCAGCAGTTTGTCCCAATCCAACTATGGCTACACCTTC
d_gene: NA; v_gene: TRBV9; abundance: once; len: 15; j_gene: TRBJ2-3; CDR3aa: CASSVAGAVADTQYF; CDR3nt: TGTGCCAGCAGCGTAGCGGGAGCGGTAGCAGATACGCAGTATTTT